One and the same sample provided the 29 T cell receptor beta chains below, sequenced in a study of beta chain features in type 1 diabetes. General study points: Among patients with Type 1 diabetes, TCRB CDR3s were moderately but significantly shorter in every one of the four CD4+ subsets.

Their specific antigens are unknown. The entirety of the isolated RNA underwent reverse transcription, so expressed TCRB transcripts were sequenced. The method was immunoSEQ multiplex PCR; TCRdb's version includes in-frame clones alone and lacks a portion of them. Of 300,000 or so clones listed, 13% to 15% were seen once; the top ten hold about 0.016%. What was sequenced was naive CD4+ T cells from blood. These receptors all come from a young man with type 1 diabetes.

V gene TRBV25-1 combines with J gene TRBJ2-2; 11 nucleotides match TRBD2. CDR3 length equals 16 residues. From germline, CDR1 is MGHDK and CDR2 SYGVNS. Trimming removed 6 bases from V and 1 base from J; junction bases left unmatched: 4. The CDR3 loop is CASSIGTSGNTGELFF. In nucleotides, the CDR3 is TGTGCCAGCAGCATTGGGACTAGCGGGAACACCGGGGAGCTGTTTTTT.

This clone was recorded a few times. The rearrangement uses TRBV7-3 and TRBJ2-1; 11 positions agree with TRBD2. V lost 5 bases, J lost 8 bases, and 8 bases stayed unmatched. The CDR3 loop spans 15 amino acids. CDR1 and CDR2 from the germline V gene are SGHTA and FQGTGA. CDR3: CASSPASGRRDEQFF. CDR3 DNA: TGTGCCAGCAGCCCGGCTAGCGGGAGGAGGGATGAGCAGTTCTTC.

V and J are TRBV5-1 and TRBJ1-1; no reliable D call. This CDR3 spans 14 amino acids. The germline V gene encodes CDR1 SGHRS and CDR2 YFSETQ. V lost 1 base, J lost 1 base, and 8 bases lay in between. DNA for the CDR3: TGCGCCAGCAGCTTGATTCGGTCGAACACTGAAGCTTTCTTT. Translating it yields CASSLIRSNTEAFF.

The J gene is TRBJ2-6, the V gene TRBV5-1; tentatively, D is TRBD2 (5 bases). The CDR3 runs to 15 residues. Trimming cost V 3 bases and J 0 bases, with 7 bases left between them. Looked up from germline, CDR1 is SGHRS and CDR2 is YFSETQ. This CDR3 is CASSYGNSGANVLTF. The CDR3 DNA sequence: TGCGCCAGCAGCTACGGGAACTCTGGGGCCAACGTCCTGACTTTC.

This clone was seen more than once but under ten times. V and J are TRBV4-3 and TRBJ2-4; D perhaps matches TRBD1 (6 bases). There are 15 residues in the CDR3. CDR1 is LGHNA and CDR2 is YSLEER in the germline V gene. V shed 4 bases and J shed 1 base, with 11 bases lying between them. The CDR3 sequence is CASSRGTWAKNIQYF. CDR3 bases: TGCGCCAGCAGCCGAGGGACATGGGCCAAAAACATTCAGTACTTC.

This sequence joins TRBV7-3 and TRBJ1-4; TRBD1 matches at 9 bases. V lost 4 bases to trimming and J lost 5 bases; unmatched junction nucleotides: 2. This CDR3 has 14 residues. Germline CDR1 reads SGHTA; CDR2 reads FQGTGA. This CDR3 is CASSSGTGNEKLFF. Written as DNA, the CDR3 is TGTGCCAGCAGCTCCGGGACAGGGAATGAAAAACTGTTTTTT.

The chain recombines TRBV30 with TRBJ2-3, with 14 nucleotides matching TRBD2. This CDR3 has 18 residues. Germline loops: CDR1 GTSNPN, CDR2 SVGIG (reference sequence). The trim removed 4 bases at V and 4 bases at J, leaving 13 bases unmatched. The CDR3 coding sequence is TGTGCCTGGAAGGTGGCGGGACTAGCGGGAGAAGTCTCAGATACGCAGTATTTT. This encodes CAWKVAGLAGEVSDTQYF.

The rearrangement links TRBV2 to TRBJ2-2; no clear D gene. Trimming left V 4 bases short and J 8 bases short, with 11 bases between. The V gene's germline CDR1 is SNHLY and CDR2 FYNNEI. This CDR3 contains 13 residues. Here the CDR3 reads CASSVLWAGELFF. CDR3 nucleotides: TGTGCCAGCAGTGTGTTGTGGGCGGGGGAGCTGTTTTTT.

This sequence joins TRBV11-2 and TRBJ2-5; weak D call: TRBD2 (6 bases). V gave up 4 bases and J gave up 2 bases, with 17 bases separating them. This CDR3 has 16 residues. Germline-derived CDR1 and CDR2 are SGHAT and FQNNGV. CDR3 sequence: CASSSQTGRAQETQYF. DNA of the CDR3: TGTGCCAGCAGCTCCCAGACCGGGAGAGCGCAAGAGACCCAGTACTTC.

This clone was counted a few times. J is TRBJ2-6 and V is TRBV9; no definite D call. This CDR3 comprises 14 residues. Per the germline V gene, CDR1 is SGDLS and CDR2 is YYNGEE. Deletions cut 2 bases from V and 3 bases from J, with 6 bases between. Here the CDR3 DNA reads TGTGCCAGCAGCGTTGGCCTTGGGGCCAACGTCCTGACTTTC. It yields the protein CASSVGLGANVLTF.

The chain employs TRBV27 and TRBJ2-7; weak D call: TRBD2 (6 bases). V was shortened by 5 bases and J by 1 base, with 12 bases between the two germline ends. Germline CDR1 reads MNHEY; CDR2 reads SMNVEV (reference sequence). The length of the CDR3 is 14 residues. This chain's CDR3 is CASSPAGRSYEQYF. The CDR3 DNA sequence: TGTGCCAGCAGTCCCGCGGGGAGGTCCTACGAGCAGTACTTC.

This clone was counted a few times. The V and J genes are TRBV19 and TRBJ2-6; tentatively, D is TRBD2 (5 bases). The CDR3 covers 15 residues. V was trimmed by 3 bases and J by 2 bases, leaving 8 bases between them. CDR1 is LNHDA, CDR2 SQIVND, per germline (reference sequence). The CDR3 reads CASSMTGAGANVLTF. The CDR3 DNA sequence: TGTGCCAGTAGTATGACCGGGGCTGGGGCCAACGTCCTGACTTTC.

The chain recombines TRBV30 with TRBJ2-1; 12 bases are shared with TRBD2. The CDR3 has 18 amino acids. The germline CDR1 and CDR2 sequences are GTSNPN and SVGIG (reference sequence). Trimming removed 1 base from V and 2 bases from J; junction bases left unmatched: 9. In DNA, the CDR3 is TGTGCCTGGAGTGGAGGGACTAGCGGGTTTGGAGCCTACAATGAGCAGTTCTTC. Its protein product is CAWSGGTSGFGAYNEQFF. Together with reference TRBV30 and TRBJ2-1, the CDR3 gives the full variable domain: SQTIHQWPATLVQPVGSPLSLECTVEGTSNPNLYWYRQAAGRGLQLLFYSVGIGQISSEVPQNLSASRPQDRQFILSSKKLLLSDSGFYLCAWSGGTSGFGAYNEQFFGPGTRLTVL.

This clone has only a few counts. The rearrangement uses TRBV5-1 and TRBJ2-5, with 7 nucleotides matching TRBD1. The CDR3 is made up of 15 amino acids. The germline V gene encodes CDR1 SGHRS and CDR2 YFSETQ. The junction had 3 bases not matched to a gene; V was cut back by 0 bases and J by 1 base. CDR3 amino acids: CASSLEGQPQETQYF. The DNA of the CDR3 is TGCGCCAGCAGCTTGGAGGGACAGCCCCAAGAGACCCAGTACTTC.

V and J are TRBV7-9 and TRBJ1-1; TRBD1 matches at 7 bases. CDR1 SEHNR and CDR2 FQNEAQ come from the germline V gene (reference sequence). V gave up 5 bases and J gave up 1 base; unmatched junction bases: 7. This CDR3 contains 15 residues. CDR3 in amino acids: CASSPWDRPNTEAFF. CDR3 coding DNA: TGTGCCAGCAGCCCCTGGGACAGACCGAACACTGAAGCTTTCTTT.

CDR3 region: CASSLGEGTSGSNEQYF. CDR3 DNA sequence: TGTGCCAGCAGCCTCGGTGAAGGGACTAGCGGGAGTAACGAGCAGTACTTC. This rearrangement joins TRBV7-9 to TRBJ2-7; 14 bases agree with TRBD2. The CDR3 loop spans 17 amino acids. The germline V gene has CDR1 SEHNR and CDR2 FQNEAQ (reference sequence). Trimming removed 5 bases from V and 5 bases from J; junction bases left unmatched: 11.

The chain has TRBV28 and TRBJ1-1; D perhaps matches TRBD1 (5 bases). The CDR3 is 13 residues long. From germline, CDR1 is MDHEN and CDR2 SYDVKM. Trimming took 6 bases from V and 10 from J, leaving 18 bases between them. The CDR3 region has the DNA TGTGCCAGCAGGGGGGGAACGAAACCTAGAGCTTTCTTT. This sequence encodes CASRGGTKPRAFF.

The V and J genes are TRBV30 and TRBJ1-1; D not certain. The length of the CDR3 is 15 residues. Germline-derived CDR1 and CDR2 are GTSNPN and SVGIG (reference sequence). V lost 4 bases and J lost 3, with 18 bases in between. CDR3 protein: CAWIPGKRGDTEAFF. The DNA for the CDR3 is TGTGCCTGGATTCCAGGAAAACGGGGAGACACTGAAGCTTTCTTT. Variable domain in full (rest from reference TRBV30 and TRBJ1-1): SQTIHQWPATLVQPVGSPLSLECTVEGTSNPNLYWYRQAAGRGLQLLFYSVGIGQISSEVPQNLSASRPQDRQFILSSKKLLLSDSGFYLCAWIPGKRGDTEAFFGQGTRLTVV.

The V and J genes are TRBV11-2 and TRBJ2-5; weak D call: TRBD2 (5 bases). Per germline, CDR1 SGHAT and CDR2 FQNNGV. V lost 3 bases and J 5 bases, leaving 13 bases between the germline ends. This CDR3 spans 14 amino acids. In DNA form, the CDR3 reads TGTGCCAGCAGCTTTGGGGAGCGTGGGGAGACCCAGTACTTC. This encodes CASSFGERGETQYF.

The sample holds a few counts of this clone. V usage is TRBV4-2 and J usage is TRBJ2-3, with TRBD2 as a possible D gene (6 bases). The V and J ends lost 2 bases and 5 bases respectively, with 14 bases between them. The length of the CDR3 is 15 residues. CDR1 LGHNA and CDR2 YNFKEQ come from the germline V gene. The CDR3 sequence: CASSQSGGQVDTQYF. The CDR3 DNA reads TGTGCCAGCAGCCAAAGTGGAGGGCAGGTAGATACGCAGTATTTT.

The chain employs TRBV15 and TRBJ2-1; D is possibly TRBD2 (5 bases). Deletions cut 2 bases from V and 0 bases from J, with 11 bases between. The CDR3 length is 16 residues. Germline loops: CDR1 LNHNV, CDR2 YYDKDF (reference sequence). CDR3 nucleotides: TGTGCCACCAGCAGAAGGAGCGGTCCCTCCTACAATGAGCAGTTCTTC. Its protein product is CATSRRSGPSYNEQFF.

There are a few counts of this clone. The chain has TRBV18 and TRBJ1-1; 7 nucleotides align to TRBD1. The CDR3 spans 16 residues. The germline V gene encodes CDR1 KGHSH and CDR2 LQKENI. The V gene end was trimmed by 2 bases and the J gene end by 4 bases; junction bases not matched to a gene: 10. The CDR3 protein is CASSPLEGGRGTEAFF. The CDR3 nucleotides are TGTGCCAGCTCACCATTGGAAGGGGGCCGTGGCACTGAAGCTTTCTTT.

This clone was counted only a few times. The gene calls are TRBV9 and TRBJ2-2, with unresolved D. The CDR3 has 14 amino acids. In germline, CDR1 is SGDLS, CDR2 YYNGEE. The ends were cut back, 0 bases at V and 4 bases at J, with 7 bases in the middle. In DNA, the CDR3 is TGTGCCAGCAGCGTAGAACAATTCACCGGGGAGCTGTTTTTT. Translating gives CASSVEQFTGELFF.

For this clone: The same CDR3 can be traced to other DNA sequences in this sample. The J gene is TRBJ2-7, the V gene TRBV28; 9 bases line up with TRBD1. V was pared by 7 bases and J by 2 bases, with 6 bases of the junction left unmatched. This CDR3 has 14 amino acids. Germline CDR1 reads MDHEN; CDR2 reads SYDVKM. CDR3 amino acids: CASTPGQGTYEQYF. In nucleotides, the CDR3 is TGTGCCAGCACCCCGGGACAGGGAACCTACGAGCAGTACTTC.

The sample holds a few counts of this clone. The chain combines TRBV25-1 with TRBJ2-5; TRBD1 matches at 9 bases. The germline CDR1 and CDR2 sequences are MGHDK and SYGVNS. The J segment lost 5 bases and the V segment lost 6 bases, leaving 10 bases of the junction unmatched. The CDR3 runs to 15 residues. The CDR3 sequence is CASSLGQGGGETQYF. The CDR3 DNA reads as TGTGCCAGCAGCTTGGGACAGGGTGGCGGTGAGACCCAGTACTTC.

CDR3 nucleotides: TGTGCCAGCAGCCGCCTCGCCGGGGAGGATGAAAAACTGTTTTTT. Encoded protein: CASSRLAGEDEKLFF. This chain joins TRBV25-1 and TRBJ1-4; D unresolved. The ends were cut back, 6 bases at V and 6 bases at J, with 17 bases in the middle. The CDR3 consists of 15 residues. CDR1 and CDR2 (germline): MGHDK, SYGVNS.

The DNA for the CDR3 is TGTGCCAGCAGATCAGGGGGAGCGTCCTACGAGCAGTACTTC. Encoded protein: CASRSGGASYEQYF. The chain employs TRBV6-5 and TRBJ2-7; 7 nucleotides agree with TRBD1. There are 14 residues in the CDR3. The germline CDR1 and CDR2 sequences are MNHEY and SVGAGI. Trimming cost V 6 bases and J 1 base; bases outside gene matches: 6.

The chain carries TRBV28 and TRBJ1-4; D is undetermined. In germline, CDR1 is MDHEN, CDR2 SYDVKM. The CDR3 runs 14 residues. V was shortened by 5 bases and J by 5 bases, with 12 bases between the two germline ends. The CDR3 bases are TGTGCCAGCAGTATACCGGGGTCCAATGAAAAACTGTTTTTT. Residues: CASSIPGSNEKLFF.

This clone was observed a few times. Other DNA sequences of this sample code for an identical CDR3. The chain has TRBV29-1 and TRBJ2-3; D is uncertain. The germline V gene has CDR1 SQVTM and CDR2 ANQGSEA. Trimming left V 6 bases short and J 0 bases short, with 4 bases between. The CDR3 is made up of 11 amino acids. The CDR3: CSVASTDTQYF. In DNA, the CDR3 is TGCAGCGTGGCTAGCACAGATACGCAGTATTTT.